This T cell receptor beta chain comes out of a study of monozygotic twins with inflammatory bowel disease. Overall study results and limits: Among twins, concordant and discordant pairs did not differ in repertoire similarity, possibly from limited power.

Template switching was used to attach UMIs, which incorporated a 6-nucleotide sample barcode. TCRdb reprocessed the 5' RACE reads, keeping one entry per CDR3 protein, no DNA. The sample holds 400,000 or so distinct CDR3 sequences. On this clonotype itself: The antigen is unknown.

The germline CDR1 and CDR2 sequences are MNHEY and SVGEGT. CDR3 length equals 16 residues. The source is a human donor with ulcerative colitis or Crohn's disease, or a healthy co-twin of an affected twin (not recorded which). The V and J genes are TRBV6-2 or TRBV6-3 and TRBJ2-7; TCRdb calls TRBD2, which cannot be checked without DNA. What was sequenced was blood. Here the CDR3 reads CASTELAGGGPYEQYF.